A single sample gave rise to the 29 T cell receptor beta chains below, sequenced in a study of blood T cell repertoires in COVID-19. Sequenced by immunoSEQ multiplex PCR; TCRdb stores in-frame clones only, minus some. The sample holds approximately 150,000 clones; roughly 90% are singletons and the top ten take around 0.91%. The sample was peripheral blood. These receptors all stem from a woman aged 45-59 years with acute or convalescent COVID-19.

The V and J genes are TRBV19 and TRBJ2-7; D call uncertain. V was pared by 3 bases and J by 2 bases, with 8 bases between. Germline V CDR1 and CDR2: LNHDA, SQIVND (reference sequence). CDR3 size: 13 residues. In DNA form, the CDR3 reads TGTGCCAGTAGTATTCAGGATACCTACGAGCAGTACTTC. This encodes CASSIQDTYEQYF.

The chain employs TRBV30 and TRBJ2-7; D is possibly TRBD1 (5 bases). This CDR3 comprises 12 residues. Per germline, CDR1 GTSNPN and CDR2 SVGIG (reference sequence). The V end lost 5 bases, the J end lost 0 bases, and 8 bases lay between the germline ends. CDR3 in DNA: TGTGCCTGGGCGGACAACTCCTACGAGCAGTACTTC. This gives the protein CAWADNSYEQYF.

The chain employs TRBV5-1 and TRBJ2-7, with 8 bases lining up with TRBD1. Per the germline V gene, CDR1 is SGHRS and CDR2 is YFSETQ. Trimming removed 4 bases from V and 6 bases from J; junction bases left unmatched: 9. The CDR3 is 14 amino acids. CDR3 protein: CASSPGQGAVEQYF. The DNA for the CDR3 is TGCGCCAGCAGCCCGGGGCAGGGGGCGGTCGAGCAGTACTTC.

V is TRBV7-2 and J is TRBJ2-1, with 7 bases identical to TRBD2. The CDR3 extends over 15 amino acids. Per germline, CDR1 SGHTA and CDR2 FQGNSA. The J segment lost 4 bases and the V segment lost 3 bases, leaving 6 bases of the junction unmatched. The CDR3 sequence is CASSFVGGSYNEQFF. CDR3 DNA: TGTGCCAGCAGCTTTGTAGGCGGGAGTTACAATGAGCAGTTCTTC.

This clone has a single count. The genes are TRBV6-5 and TRBJ1-1; TRBD1 is a possible D gene (5 bases). Trimming shortened V by 0 bases and J by 7 bases, and 9 bases separated the two germline ends. The CDR3 covers 13 residues. The germline CDR1 and CDR2 sequences are MNHEY and SVGAGI. CDR3 loop: CASSYSGEGEAFF. CDR3 bases: TGTGCCAGCAGTTACTCGGGGGAGGGTGAAGCTTTCTTT.

This clone was seen at least ten times. The gene calls are TRBV11-2 and TRBJ1-1, with 9 bases that match TRBD1. The CDR3 runs to 14 residues. Germline V gene sequence: CDR1 SGHAT, CDR2 FQNNGV. J was trimmed by 5 bases and V by 6 bases; bases with no gene match: 7. In nucleotides, the CDR3 is TGTGCCAGCAGGCAACAGGGGGCCGGAACTGAAGCTTTCTTT. This gives the protein CASRQQGAGTEAFF. Combining the CDR3 with reference TRBV11-2 and TRBJ1-1 gives the whole variable domain EAGVAQSPRYKIIEKRQSVAFWCNPISGHATLYWYQQILGQGPKLLIQFQNNGVVDDSQLPKDRFSAERLKGVDSTLKIQPAKLEDSAVYLCASRQQGAGTEAFFGQGTRLTVV.

V is TRBV7-9 and J is TRBJ1-1; 9 bases map to TRBD1. The germline gives CDR1 SEHNR, CDR2 FQNEAQ (reference sequence). The CDR3 runs 15 residues. Trimming removed 2 bases from V and 6 bases from J; junction bases left unmatched: 7. The chain's CDR3 is CASSLPVDRGPEAFF. CDR3 sequence (DNA): TGTGCCAGCAGCTTACCTGTGGACAGGGGCCCTGAAGCTTTCTTT.

V gene TRBV12-5 combines with J gene TRBJ1-3; a weak D match, TRBD1 (6 bases). The CDR3 length is 18 residues. Trimming left V 0 bases short and J 1 base short, with 16 bases between. The V gene's germline CDR1 is LGHNT and CDR2 FRNRAP. The DNA for the CDR3 is TGTGCTAGTGGTTTGGTACTGGGCAGGGGAAATTCTGGAAACACCATATATTTT. As protein: CASGLVLGRGNSGNTIYF.

The chain is built from TRBV19 and TRBJ2-7, with TRBD2 matching 10 bases. Germline CDR1 reads LNHDA; CDR2 reads SQIVND (reference sequence). The CDR3 is 15 amino acids. V dropped 4 bases and J dropped 2; count of bases not matched to a gene: 5. The CDR3 region has the DNA TGTGCCAGTAGTAACAGAGCGGGAGGGCCCTACGAGCAGTACTTC. Protein: CASSNRAGGPYEQYF.

Details on this clone: Other DNA sequences in the same sample also yield this CDR3. The chain links TRBV29-1 to TRBJ2-3, with TRBD2 matching over 10 bases. There are 14 residues in the CDR3. The V and J ends lost 4 bases and 0 bases, in that order; junction bases with no gene match: 1. Germline values: CDR1 SQVTM, CDR2 ANQGSEA. The CDR3 DNA reads TGCAGCGTTGCACTAGCGGGGAGCACAGATACGCAGTATTTT. Its translation: CSVALAGSTDTQYF.

The V and J genes are TRBV6-5 and TRBJ1-1; 7 nucleotides match TRBD1. Germline V gene data show CDR1 as MNHEY and CDR2 as SVGAGI. Unmatched junction bases numbered 5, after V lost 6 bases and J lost 7 bases. The CDR3 consists of 12 residues. The CDR3 nucleotides are TGTGCCAGCAGCGAGACAGGGATTGAAGCTTTCTTT. This sequence encodes CASSETGIEAFF.

This chain uses TRBV27 with TRBJ2-7; tentatively, D is TRBD1 (6 bases). CDR3 length: 15 amino acids. Per germline, CDR1 MNHEY and CDR2 SMNVEV (reference sequence). V dropped 6 bases and J dropped 2 bases, with 17 bases sitting between them. DNA of the CDR3: TGTGCCAGCAGCCCGACCCTACAGGGAACCTACGAGCAGTACTTC. This sequence encodes CASSPTLQGTYEQYF.

This sequence joins TRBV19 and TRBJ1-1; TRBD1 matches at 8 bases. V was clipped by 2 bases and J by 3 bases; unmatched bases: 11. From germline, CDR1 is LNHDA and CDR2 SQIVND (reference sequence). The CDR3 consists of 17 residues. In nucleotides, the CDR3 is TGTGCCAGTAGTATACGTGACAGGGGCGGTTGGGACACTGAAGCTTTCTTT. Encoded protein: CASSIRDRGGWDTEAFF. Looking up the rest from reference TRBV19 and TRBJ1-1 gives the full variable domain: DGGITQSPKYLFRKEGQNVTLSCEQNLNHDAMYWYRQDPGQGLRLIYYSQIVNDFQKGDIAEGYSVSREKKESFPLTVTSAQKNPTAFYLCASSIRDRGGWDTEAFFGQGTRLTVV.

V and J are TRBV24-1 and TRBJ2-5; perhaps TRBD2 as D (5 bases). The CDR3 has 13 amino acids. The V gene's germline CDR1 is KGHDR and CDR2 SFDVKD. The ends were cut back, 5 bases at V and 4 bases at J, with 10 bases in the middle. The CDR3 DNA reads as TGTGCCACCAGTGCTAGCAATTTAGAGACCCAGTACTTC. Translated, it gives CATSASNLETQYF.

There are a few counts of this clone. The V and J genes are TRBV3-1 (or the pseudogene TRBV3-2) and TRBJ1-2; possible D gene TRBD1, 6 bases. Trimming stripped 4 bases from V and 0 bases from J, with 18 bases between. This CDR3 contains 17 residues. Germline CDR1 LGHDT, CDR2 YNNKEL (reference sequence). CDR3: CASSLQGRIRANYGYTF. As DNA, the CDR3 is TGTGCCAGCAGCCTCCAGGGGCGGATTCGGGCTAACTATGGCTACACCTTC.

This clone was detected a few times. This same CDR3 is encoded by further DNA sequences in the sample. The chain couples TRBV5-1 to TRBJ2-7; tentatively, D is TRBD2 (6 bases). Germline-derived CDR1 and CDR2 are SGHRS and YFSETQ. The CDR3 is 16 amino acids. V gave up 1 base and J gave up 0 bases, with 14 bases separating them. CDR3 DNA sequence: TGCGCCAGCAGCTTGTTTAGCGGAGGGCTCTCCTACGAGCAGTACTTC. Translating gives CASSLFSGGLSYEQYF.

The chain carries TRBV19 and TRBJ2-3; a possible D gene is TRBD2 (6 bases). V shed 10 bases and J shed 2 bases, with 13 bases lying between them. Germline CDR1 and CDR2: LNHDA and SQIVND (reference sequence). The CDR3 contains 13 residues. In DNA, the CDR3 is TGTGCCACCAGGCGGGATAACACAGATACGCAGTATTTT. This gives the protein CATRRDNTDTQYF.

This clone showed up just a few times. The chain joins TRBV11-2 to TRBJ1-1; maybe TRBD1 (5 bases). V dropped 0 bases and J dropped 11 bases, with 13 bases sitting between them. The CDR3 consists of 13 residues. Germline CDR1 reads SGHAT; CDR2 reads FQNNGV. This CDR3 reads CASSLDLGPSAFF. In nucleotides, the CDR3 is TGTGCCAGCAGCTTAGATCTGGGGCCTTCCGCTTTCTTT. The full variable domain, its missing parts supplied by reference TRBV11-2 and TRBJ1-1, is EAGVAQSPRYKIIEKRQSVAFWCNPISGHATLYWYQQILGQGPKLLIQFQNNGVVDDSQLPKDRFSAERLKGVDSTLKIQPAKLEDSAVYLCASSLDLGPSAFFGQGTRLTVV.

The genes are TRBV7-3 and TRBJ2-2; 11 nucleotides agree with TRBD1. The V gene's germline CDR1 is SGHTA and CDR2 FQGTGA. This CDR3 is built from 15 residues. With V trimmed by 4 bases and J by 7 bases, 5 bases remained unmatched. In DNA, the CDR3 is TGTGCCAGCAGCTACAGGACAGGGGGCGGCGGGGAGCTGTTTTTT. Translation: CASSYRTGGGGELFF.

The V gene is TRBV2, the J gene TRBJ2-3; perhaps TRBD2 as D (5 bases). Trimming pared 1 base from V and 9 bases from J, leaving 17 bases between. The CDR3 covers 15 residues. Per the germline V gene, CDR1 is SNHLY and CDR2 is FYNNEI. CDR3: CASSEGTRVFITQYF. For the CDR3, the DNA is TGTGCCAGCAGTGAAGGGACGCGGGTGTTCATAACGCAGTATTTT.

This rearrangement joins TRBV7-3 to TRBJ2-3; the match to TRBD2 covers 8 bases. The ends lost 4 bases at V and 1 base at J; junction bases unmatched: 7. The CDR3 sequence is 16 residues long. Germline CDR1 is SGHTA and CDR2 is FQGTGA. In DNA form, the CDR3 reads TGTGCCAGCAGCTCGGGACTAGAGGGGGGCACAGATACGCAGTATTTT. This sequence encodes CASSSGLEGGTDTQYF.

The chain is built from TRBV3-1 (or the pseudogene TRBV3-2) and TRBJ2-2; 9 bases are a match to TRBD2. The CDR3 extends over 15 amino acids. Germline lookup yields CDR1 LGHDT and CDR2 YNNKEL (reference sequence). V was pared by 4 bases and J by 3 bases, with 3 bases of the junction left unmatched. The CDR3 loop is CASSRQREDTGELFF. CDR3 in DNA: TGTGCCAGCAGCCGGCAGCGGGAGGACACCGGGGAGCTGTTTTTT.

This clone came up a few times. This chain connects TRBV4-2 to TRBJ1-4; TRBD1 aligns across 9 bases. The germline CDR1 and CDR2 sequences are LGHNA and YNFKEQ. The CDR3 is 14 residues long. V shed 0 bases and J 11 bases; nucleotides not matched to a gene: 4. The CDR3 sequence: CASSQDLGQGKLFF. Here the CDR3 DNA reads TGTGCCAGCAGCCAAGATCTAGGACAGGGGAAACTGTTTTTT.

This clone was counted once. This chain uses TRBV24-1 with TRBJ2-7; 7 positions match TRBD1. CDR1 is KGHDR, CDR2 SFDVKD, per germline. V dropped 2 bases and J dropped 3; count of bases not matched to a gene: 3. The length of the CDR3 is 14 residues. The CDR3 bases are TGTGCCACCAGTGATTCCTGGACAGGCTACGAGCAGTACTTC. Amino acid sequence: CATSDSWTGYEQYF.

The rearrangement joins TRBV19 to TRBJ1-4, with 9 bases identical to TRBD1. CDR1 and CDR2 (germline): LNHDA, SQIVND (reference sequence). The CDR3 length is 15 residues. Trimming took 3 bases from V and 6 from J; bases not matched to a gene: 5. CDR3: CASSIDRDRDEKLFF. Written as DNA, the CDR3 is TGTGCCAGTAGTATCGACCGGGACAGGGATGAAAAACTGTTTTTT. The full variable domain, its missing parts supplied by reference TRBV19 and TRBJ1-4, is DGGITQSPKYLFRKEGQNVTLSCEQNLNHDAMYWYRQDPGQGLRLIYYSQIVNDFQKGDIAEGYSVSREKKESFPLTVTSAQKNPTAFYLCASSIDRDRDEKLFFGSGTQLSVL.

The J gene is TRBJ1-4, the V gene TRBV27; TRBD1 matches at 7 bases. Germline trimming cut 8 bases from V and 5 bases from J; bases unmatched to any gene: 5. CDR1 and CDR2 from the germline V gene are MNHEY and SMNVEV (reference sequence). CDR3 size: 13 residues. CDR3 protein: CASSRDSNEKLFF. The CDR3 DNA reads TGTGCCAGCTCCCGGGACAGCAATGAAAAACTGTTTTTT.

The chain recombines TRBV28 with TRBJ1-5, with D perhaps TRBD1 (5 bases). The ends were cut back, 6 bases at V and 3 bases at J, with 12 bases in the middle. This CDR3 spans 14 amino acids. Germline values: CDR1 MDHEN, CDR2 SYDVKM. The CDR3 is CASRKTVTNQPQHF. Here the CDR3 DNA reads TGTGCCAGCAGGAAGACAGTGACCAATCAGCCCCAGCATTTT.

The J gene is TRBJ1-2, the V gene TRBV6-5; D may be TRBD1 (6 bases). The CDR3 length is 15 residues. With 2 bases removed from V and 1 base from J, the gap between germline ends came to 11 bases. The V gene's germline CDR1 is MNHEY and CDR2 SVGAGI. The CDR3 spells CASSYGGRGNYGYTF. DNA of the CDR3: TGTGCCAGCAGTTACGGGGGCAGGGGTAACTATGGCTACACCTTC.

The chain joins TRBV5-1 to TRBJ1-2, with D maybe TRBD1 (5 bases). The V gene's germline CDR1 is SGHRS and CDR2 YFSETQ. V was trimmed by 5 bases and J by 5 bases, leaving 19 bases between them. The CDR3 loop spans 15 amino acids. CDR3 loop: CASSFSRGVRYGYTF. For the CDR3, the DNA is TGCGCCAGCAGTTTCTCTCGGGGGGTAAGGTATGGCTACACCTTC.